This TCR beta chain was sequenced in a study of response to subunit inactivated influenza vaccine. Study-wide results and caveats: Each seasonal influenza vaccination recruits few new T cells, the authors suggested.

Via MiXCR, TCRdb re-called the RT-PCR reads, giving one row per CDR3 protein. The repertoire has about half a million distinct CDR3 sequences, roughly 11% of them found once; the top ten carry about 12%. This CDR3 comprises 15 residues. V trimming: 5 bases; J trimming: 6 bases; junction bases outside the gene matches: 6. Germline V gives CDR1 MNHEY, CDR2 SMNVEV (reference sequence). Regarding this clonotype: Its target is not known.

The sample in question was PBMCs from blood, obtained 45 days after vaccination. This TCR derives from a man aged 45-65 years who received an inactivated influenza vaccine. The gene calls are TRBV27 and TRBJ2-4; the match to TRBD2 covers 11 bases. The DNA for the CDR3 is TGTGCCAGCAGTCCAGGGACTAGCGGATCAAACATTCAGTACTTC. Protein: CASSPGTSGSNIQYF.